These T cell receptor beta chains were read from a single sample in a study of cytomegalovirus exposure and HLA in healthy donors. Repertoires were generated with immunoSEQ multiplex PCR, while TCRdb's copy carries only in-frame clones and drops some. This table has more than 150,000 clones, around 84% appearing once. Input material: PBMCs. The receptors derive from a girl under 10 years old in good health and CMV-seropositive. CDR3s include the opening cysteine and the closing phenylalanine or tryptophan. The D gene is left open where the match is weak. The size field is filled for only some rows; it gives once, few, many or a size class.

abundance	d_gene	v_gene	j_gene	CDR3nt	CDR3aa
NA	NA	TRBV2	TRBJ2-1	TGTGCCAGCAGTATAGACAGGAGCTCCTACAATGAGCAGTTCTTC	CASSIDRSSYNEQFF
once	TRBD2	TRBV18	TRBJ2-1	TGTGCCAGCTCACCACCAGGAGCGGGAGTCTCTTTCTTC	CASSPPGAGVSFF
NA	TRBD1	TRBV30	TRBJ1-6	TGTGCCTGGAGTGATAGATACAGGGGCGGTTCACCCCTCCACTTT	CAWSDRYRGGSPLHF
NA	TRBD1	TRBV7-6	TRBJ1-3	TGTGCCAGCAGCATACTACAGGGGCCTAATACCCCCCGCTCTGGAAACACCATATATTTT	CASSILQGPNTPRSGNTIYF
NA	NA	TRBV27	TRBJ2-1	TGTGCCAGCAGTCTACTAGCGAGAGAGGGGGGTGAGCAGTTCTTC	CASSLLAREGGEQFF
NA	TRBD1	TRBV5-4	TRBJ1-6	TGTGCCAGCAGCGTGGCGGGACAGCATAATTCACCCCCCCACTTT	CASSVAGQHNSPPHF
NA	NA	TRBV4-1	TRBJ2-2	NA	CASSQGRGRRAGELFF
few	NA	TRBV7-6	TRBJ2-3	TGTGCCAGCAGCTGGCCTGACACCCATACGCAGTATTTT	CASSWPDTHTQYF
NA	NA	TRBV5-5	TRBJ1-4	TGTGCCAGCAGCGCGCTTTCTCTCGGCATGCGGAATGAAAAACTGTTTTTT	CASSALSLGMRNEKLFF
NA	TRBD2	TRBV28	TRBJ2-5	TGTGCCAGCCGGGAGGGGCAGGAAGAGACCCAGTACTTC	CASREGQEETQYF
NA	NA	TRBV27	TRBJ1-5	TGTGCCAGCAGTTTAGAGGTAAATCAGCCCCAGCATTTT	CASSLEVNQPQHF
few	TRBD1	TRBV7-3	TRBJ2-7	TGTGCCAGCAGCCGGGACAGTACTACCTACGAGCAGTACTTC	CASSRDSTTYEQYF
few	TRBD1	TRBV6-1	TRBJ2-3	TGTGCCAGCAGTGAAACCCAGGACAGGACAAATACGCAGTATTTT	CASSETQDRTNTQYF
NA	TRBD1	TRBV30	TRBJ2-1	TGTGCCTGGAGTCTGTACCTCACCGGGACAGGGGGTGAGCAGTTCTTC	CAWSLYLTGTGGEQFF
NA	TRBD1	TRBV7-9	TRBJ2-5	TGTGCCAGCAGCCCAGGACAGGGACAAGAGACCCAGTACTTC	CASSPGQGQETQYF
NA	NA	TRBV19	TRBJ2-5	TGTGCCAGTAGCCTCAAGCCGGGACAATTCCAAGAGACCCAGTACTTC	CASSLKPGQFQETQYF
NA	NA	TRBV5-1	TRBJ2-3	TGCGCCAGCAGCTTGGGGTCCGGGAGTGAGACAGATACGCAGTATTTT	CASSLGSGSETDTQYF
few	NA	TRBV30	TRBJ2-7	TGTGCCTGGAGTGTACGGGCCTTCTTGAAGGGAGGATACGAGCAGTACTTC	CAWSVRAFLKGGYEQYF
NA	NA	TRBV11-3	TRBJ2-3	TGTGCCAGCAGCTTAGATTCGGGGTCGACAGATACGCAGTATTTT	CASSLDSGSTDTQYF
NA	TRBD2	TRBV27	TRBJ2-7	TGTGCCAGCCGGCCTAGCGGGCAGTTTACCTACGAGCAGTACTTC	CASRPSGQFTYEQYF
NA	TRBD2	TRBV10-3	TRBJ2-1	TGTGCCATCAGTGACCAGCGGGAGCCCTACAATGAGCAGTTCTTC	CAISDQREPYNEQFF
NA	NA	TRBV4-1	TRBJ1-2	TGCGCCAGCAGCCAAGCCGACTTTAACTATGGCTACACCTTC	CASSQADFNYGYTF
NA	TRBD1	TRBV28	TRBJ2-3	TGTGCCAGCAGCCATTTCGGGACAGGGAAAGATACGCAGTATTTT	CASSHFGTGKDTQYF
NA	TRBD1	TRBV18	TRBJ1-4	TGTGCCAGCTCACCGGGACAGACTAATGAAAAACTGTTTTTT	CASSPGQTNEKLFF
NA	TRBD1	TRBV5-1	TRBJ2-7	TGCGCCAGCAGCCACCGACAGGGTATCTCCTACGAGCAGTACTTC	CASSHRQGISYEQYF
NA	TRBD1	TRBV28	TRBJ2-7	TGTGCCAGCAGTGGGACCGTTTCCGGGACAGGGATCGGCTACGAGCAGTACTTC	CASSGTVSGTGIGYEQYF
NA	TRBD1	TRBV19	TRBJ1-2	TGTGCCAGTAGTATGGGGACAGGCAATAACTATGGCTACACCTTC	CASSMGTGNNYGYTF
few	TRBD1	TRBV10-3	TRBJ1-3	TGTGCCATCAGCGGAAGGGGGCCTGGAAACACCATATATTTT	CAISGRGPGNTIYF
NA	TRBD2	TRBV4-2	TRBJ2-1	TGTGCCAGCAGCCTGGGACTAGCGGGGCCCTCCTACAATGAGCAGTTCTTC	CASSLGLAGPSYNEQFF
once	NA	TRBV5-4	TRBJ2-1	TGTGCCAGCAGCTTGGATCGGGAGAAGGGTTACAATGAGCAGTTCTTC	CASSLDREKGYNEQFF
NA	TRBD2	TRBV5-5	TRBJ2-1	TGTGCCAGCAGCGGGCTACTAGCGGGGAGCAATGAGCAGTTCTTC	CASSGLLAGSNEQFF
NA	NA	TRBV28	TRBJ1-4	TGTGCCAGCAGGCGTAACGGGGGGGGTAGGGAAAAACTGTTTTTT	CASRRNGGGREKLFF
NA	TRBD1	TRBV5-1	TRBJ2-7	TGCGCCAGCAGCCTGGGCGGTGGACAGGGCGAGGGGGGCGAGCAGTACTTC	CASSLGGGQGEGGEQYF
NA	TRBD1	TRBV5-1	TRBJ1-2	TGCGCCAGCAGCTTGGAGGGGGACAGAAGCTACACCTTC	CASSLEGDRSYTF
NA	TRBD2	TRBV5-1	TRBJ2-3	TGCGCCAGCAGCGAGACTAGCGCCTCCACAGATACGCAGTATTTT	CASSETSASTDTQYF
NA	NA	TRBV10-3	TRBJ2-7	TGTGCCATCAGGCTCCCCGGTGGCTACGAGCAGTACTTC	CAIRLPGGYEQYF
NA	NA	TRBV18	TRBJ1-2	TGTGCCAGCTCACCCAGGACAGCCGGCTACACCTTC	CASSPRTAGYTF
NA	NA	TRBV6-1	TRBJ1-3	TGTGCCAGCAGACTGGGAGGTCCGGGAAACACCATATATTTT	CASRLGGPGNTIYF
once	NA	TRBV28	TRBJ1-1	TGTGCCAGCAGTTTAGATTCCTTAGTGGGACACCTTGATGAAGCTTTCTTT	CASSLDSLVGHLDEAFF
NA	NA	TRBV19	TRBJ1-1	TGTGCCAGTAGATCTCACACTGAAGCTTTCTTT	CASRSHTEAFF
once	NA	TRBV5-1	TRBJ2-3	TGCGCCAGCAGCGTGGGGCTAGCGCAAATAAAAACCACAGATACGCAGTATTTT	CASSVGLAQIKTTDTQYF
NA	TRBD2	TRBV5-1	TRBJ2-7	TGCGCCAGCAGCCTCGGAGGGACTAGCGCCCGGGAGCAGTACTTC	CASSLGGTSAREQYF
NA	NA	TRBV10-1	TRBJ2-7	TGCGCCAGCAGTGACTACTCCTACGAGCAGTACTTC	CASSDYSYEQYF
once	TRBD1	TRBV9	TRBJ1-4	TGTGCCAGCAGCGTAGGGGGGACAGGGGTTGAAAAACTGTTTTTT	CASSVGGTGVEKLFF